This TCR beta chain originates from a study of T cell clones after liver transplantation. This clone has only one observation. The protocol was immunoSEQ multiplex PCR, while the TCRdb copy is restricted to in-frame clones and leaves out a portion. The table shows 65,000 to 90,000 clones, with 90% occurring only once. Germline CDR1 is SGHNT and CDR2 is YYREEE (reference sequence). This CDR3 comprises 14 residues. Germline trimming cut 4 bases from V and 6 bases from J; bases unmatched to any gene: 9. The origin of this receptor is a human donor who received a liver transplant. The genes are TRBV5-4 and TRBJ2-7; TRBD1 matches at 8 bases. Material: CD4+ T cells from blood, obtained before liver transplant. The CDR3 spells CASSPGQGTSEQYF. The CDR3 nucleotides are TGTGCCAGCAGCCCAGGACAGGGCACGTCCGAGCAGTACTTC. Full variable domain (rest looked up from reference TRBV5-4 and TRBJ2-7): ETGVTQSPTHLIKTRGQQVTLRCSSQSGHNTVSWYQQALGQGPQFIFQYYREEENGRGNFPPRFSGLQFPNYSSELNVNALELDDSALYLCASSPGQGTSEQYFGPGTRLTVT.